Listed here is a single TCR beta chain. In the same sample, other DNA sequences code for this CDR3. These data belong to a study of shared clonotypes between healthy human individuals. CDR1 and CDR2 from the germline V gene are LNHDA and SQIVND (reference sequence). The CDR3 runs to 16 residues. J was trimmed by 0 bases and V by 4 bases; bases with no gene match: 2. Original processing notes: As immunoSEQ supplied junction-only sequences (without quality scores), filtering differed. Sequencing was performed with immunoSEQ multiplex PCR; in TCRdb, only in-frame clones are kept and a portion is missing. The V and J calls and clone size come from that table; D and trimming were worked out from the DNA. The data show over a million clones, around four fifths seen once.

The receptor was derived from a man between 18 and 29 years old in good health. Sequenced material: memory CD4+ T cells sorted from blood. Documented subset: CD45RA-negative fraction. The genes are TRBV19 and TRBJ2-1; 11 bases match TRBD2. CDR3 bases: TGTGCCAGTAGTAGGGGACTAGCGGACTCCTACAATGAGCAGTTCTTC. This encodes CASSRGLADSYNEQFF.